Below, one T cell receptor (beta chain) is given with its context. Its specificity is not known. The data were taken from a study of metastatic and nonmetastatic thyroid tumors. Looking at the study overall: Repertoire comparison spanned blood and tumor or nodule tissue of malignant and benign thyroid patients.

TCRdb used MiXCR to call clones anew from the PCR reads. The repertoire holds some 17,000 clones, with around 25% as singletons. General study results and limits: Malignant thyroid tumors reportedly had TCR beta diversity that was significantly higher than in benign nodules, in blood and tumor.

The entire patient cohort was treatment-naive prior to thyroid surgery. The CDR3 covers 17 residues. V lost 1 base to trimming and J lost 5 bases; unmatched junction nucleotides: 4. Germline assignment: CDR1 SGHAT and CDR2 FQDESV (reference sequence). Specimen: blood. This chain links TRBV11-1 with TRBJ2-1; 14 bases agree with TRBD2. This clonotype was obtained from a male donor with papillary thyroid cancer or a benign thyroid nodule (not recorded which). Some clones in this sample may be carry-over from other donors' samples. DNA of the CDR3: TGTGCCAGCAGCTTAGGGGGGACTAGCGGGAGAGACAATGAGCAGTTCTTC. Amino acid sequence: CASSLGGTSGRDNEQFF.